These T cell receptor beta chains were read from a single sample in a study of blood T cell repertoires in COVID-19. Here immunoSEQ multiplex PCR was the method, and the copy in TCRdb shows in-frame clones only, minus some. This table holds 95,000 to 110,000 clones, approximately 80% found once. Material for sequencing was peripheral blood. The receptors come from a woman older than 75 with active or convalescent COVID-19. CDR3s include the opening cysteine and the closing phenylalanine or tryptophan. D genes are given only for firm matches. A row's size may be missing; if present it is once, few, many or a size class.

v_call: TRBV30
clone_size: -
j_call: TRBJ2-1
d_call: TRBD2
cdr3_aa: CAWSRRRTSSYNEQFF
cdr3_nt: TGTGCCTGGAGTAGAAGACGGACTAGCTCCTACAATGAGCAGTTCTTC

v_call: TRBV6-5
clone_size: -
j_call: TRBJ1-4
d_call: -
cdr3_aa: CASSSEGRDEKLFF
cdr3_nt: TGTGCCAGCAGTTCCGAAGGGAGGGATGAAAAACTGTTTTTT

v_call: TRBV15
clone_size: once
j_call: TRBJ1-3
d_call: -
cdr3_aa: CATSREAGAGNTIYF
cdr3_nt: TGTGCCACCAGCAGAGAGGCAGGGGCTGGAAACACCATATATTTT

v_call: TRBV19
clone_size: few
j_call: TRBJ1-4
d_call: -
cdr3_aa: CASSISNEKLFF
cdr3_nt: TGTGCCAGTAGTATCTCGAATGAAAAACTGTTTTTT

v_call: TRBV28
clone_size: once
j_call: TRBJ1-2
d_call: TRBD1
cdr3_aa: CASSLGDRWSYGYTF
cdr3_nt: TGTGCCAGCAGTCTAGGGGACAGGTGGTCCTATGGCTACACCTTC

v_call: TRBV5-6
clone_size: -
j_call: TRBJ1-2
d_call: TRBD1
cdr3_aa: CASSSTGLSNYGYTF
cdr3_nt: TGTGCCAGCAGCTCGACAGGGTTATCTAACTATGGCTACACCTTC

v_call: TRBV10-3
clone_size: -
j_call: TRBJ2-3
d_call: TRBD1
cdr3_aa: CAITGDRETDTQYF
cdr3_nt: TGTGCCATCACTGGGGACAGGGAAACAGATACGCAGTATTTT

v_call: TRBV19
clone_size: -
j_call: TRBJ2-2
d_call: -
cdr3_aa: CASSIRDTGELFF
cdr3_nt: TGTGCCAGTAGTATCCGGGACACCGGGGAGCTGTTTTTT

v_call: TRBV18
clone_size: once
j_call: TRBJ2-7
d_call: -
cdr3_aa: CASSPPRVVRVDEQYF
cdr3_nt: TGTGCCAGCTCACCACCCAGGGTAGTAAGGGTCGACGAGCAGTACTTC

v_call: TRBV15
clone_size: -
j_call: TRBJ1-3
d_call: TRBD1
cdr3_aa: CATSRPTGGGGNTIYF
cdr3_nt: TGTGCCACCAGCAGACCCACAGGGGGAGGCGGAAACACCATATATTTT

v_call: TRBV19
clone_size: -
j_call: TRBJ2-7
d_call: TRBD1
cdr3_aa: CASSIVFRTGSYYEQYF
cdr3_nt: TGTGCCAGTAGTATAGTCTTCAGGACAGGGAGCTACTACGAGCAGTACTTC

v_call: TRBV28
clone_size: -
j_call: TRBJ1-1
d_call: -
cdr3_aa: CASSQMNTEAFF
cdr3_nt: TGTGCCAGCAGCCAGATGAACACTGAAGCTTTCTTT

v_call: TRBV6-2/TRBV6-3
clone_size: few
j_call: TRBJ2-1
d_call: TRBD2
cdr3_aa: CASSYKAGVSLGNEQFF
cdr3_nt: TGTGCCAGCAGTTACAAAGCGGGAGTCTCCTTGGGGAATGAGCAGTTCTTC

v_call: TRBV2
clone_size: -
j_call: TRBJ2-1
d_call: -
cdr3_aa: CASSPTLGLYMFF
cdr3_nt: TGTGCCAGCAGTCCCACATTGGGACTCTATATGTTCTTC

v_call: TRBV7-8
clone_size: -
j_call: TRBJ2-3
d_call: -
cdr3_aa: CASSFFSIADTQYF
cdr3_nt: TGTGCCAGCAGCTTCTTTAGCATAGCAGATACGCAGTATTTT

v_call: TRBV7-2
clone_size: -
j_call: TRBJ2-7
d_call: -
cdr3_aa: CASSMSSRGYEQYF
cdr3_nt: TGTGCCAGCAGCATGAGTTCTAGGGGCTACGAGCAGTACTTC

v_call: TRBV28
clone_size: -
j_call: TRBJ2-1
d_call: TRBD1
cdr3_aa: CASHRSRDRGNEQFF
cdr3_nt: TGTGCCAGCCATCGATCCCGGGACAGGGGAAATGAGCAGTTCTTC

v_call: TRBV10-3
clone_size: -
j_call: TRBJ1-2
d_call: TRBD1
cdr3_aa: CVINRDRGLSNYGYTF
cdr3_nt: TGTGTCATCAATAGGGACAGGGGGCTGTCTAACTATGGCTACACCTTC

v_call: TRBV18
clone_size: once
j_call: TRBJ1-2
d_call: TRBD1
cdr3_aa: CASSPGTDLLGYTF
cdr3_nt: TGTGCCAGCTCTCCCGGGACAGACCTTCTAGGCTACACCTTC

v_call: TRBV2
clone_size: few
j_call: TRBJ2-2
d_call: TRBD2
cdr3_aa: CASRLAGATGELFF
cdr3_nt: TGTGCCAGCAGACTAGCGGGGGCCACCGGGGAGCTGTTTTTT

v_call: TRBV3-1/TRBV3-2
clone_size: -
j_call: TRBJ2-7
d_call: -
cdr3_aa: CASSLDIRYEQYF
cdr3_nt: TGTGCCAGCAGCCTCGACATCCGGTACGAGCAGTACTTC

v_call: TRBV30
clone_size: -
j_call: TRBJ1-2
d_call: TRBD1
cdr3_aa: CAWSGTGWSYGYTF
cdr3_nt: TGTGCCTGGAGTGGGACAGGGTGGTCCTATGGCTACACCTTC

v_call: TRBV7-9
clone_size: -
j_call: TRBJ1-1
d_call: -
cdr3_aa: CASSLVGRGTEAFF
cdr3_nt: TGTGCCAGCAGCTTAGTTGGCAGGGGCACTGAAGCTTTCTTT

v_call: TRBV18
clone_size: -
j_call: TRBJ1-1
d_call: TRBD1
cdr3_aa: CASSPGQGVTEAFF
cdr3_nt: TGTGCCAGCTCACCCGGACAGGGTGTCACTGAAGCTTTCTTT

v_call: TRBV2
clone_size: -
j_call: TRBJ2-6
d_call: -
cdr3_aa: CASTVEIFSGANVLTF
cdr3_nt: TGTGCCAGCACTGTAGAGATTTTCTCTGGGGCCAACGTCCTGACTTTC